Shown below are 25 T cell receptor beta chains from a single sample sequenced in a study of blood T cell repertoires in COVID-19. Produced via immunoSEQ multiplex PCR; TCRdb's table is partial and in-frame only. The sample consists of around 450,000 clones, about nine tenths of them appearing once. The source material was PBMCs or T cells enriched from blood (not recorded which). The receptor set was obtained from a man aged 18 to 30 who had recovered from COVID-19.

The chain links TRBV5-1 to TRBJ2-5; 12 nucleotides match TRBD1. CDR3 length equals 15 residues. Germline loops: CDR1 SGHRS, CDR2 YFSETQ. Unmatched junction bases numbered 4, after V lost 3 bases and J lost 4 bases. The CDR3 region is CASSWGQGARETQYF. In DNA, the CDR3 is TGCGCCAGCAGCTGGGGACAGGGGGCGAGAGAGACCCAGTACTTC.

Only one count was recorded for this clone. DNA of the CDR3: TGTGCCAGCGGCAGGGATGTTGAAAAACTGTTTTTT. This encodes CASGRDVEKLFF. The J gene is TRBJ1-4, the V gene TRBV6-5; a possible D gene is TRBD1 (5 bases). Trimming removed 8 bases at V and 7 bases at J, with 11 bases between. This CDR3 comprises 12 residues. Germline CDR1 and CDR2: MNHEY and SVGAGI.

The CDR3 DNA reads as TGTGCCAGCAGTACACGTCCTACGGGTCTCCAGCCCCAGCATTTT. Protein product: CASSTRPTGLQPQHF. V gene TRBV6-5 combines with J gene TRBJ1-5; no clear D gene. V lost 5 bases and J 7 bases, leaving 18 bases between the germline ends. The CDR3 covers 15 residues. Per germline, CDR1 MNHEY and CDR2 SVGAGI.

V and J are TRBV5-1 and TRBJ1-1; 7 nucleotides match TRBD1. Germline CDR1 and CDR2: SGHRS and YFSETQ. This CDR3 has 18 residues. V lost 0 bases to trimming and J lost 0 bases; unmatched junction nucleotides: 11. DNA of the CDR3: TGCGCCAGCAGCTTGGGAGATAGGGGGCGCTCTGTGAACACTGAAGCTTTCTTT. The encoded protein is CASSLGDRGRSVNTEAFF. The full variable domain, in which reference TRBV5-1 and TRBJ1-1 provide the parts outside the CDR3, is KAGVTQTPRYLIKTRGQQVTLSCSPISGHRSVSWYQQTPGQGLQFLFEYFSETQRNKGNFPGRFSGRQFSNSRSEMNVSTLELGDSALYLCASSLGDRGRSVNTEAFFGQGTRLTVV.

The table lists this clone with a few counts. The V gene is TRBV2, the J gene TRBJ2-7; 8 nucleotides match TRBD2. V shed 7 bases and J 5 bases; nucleotides not matched to a gene: 4. The CDR3 loop spans 12 amino acids. CDR1 and CDR2 from the germline V gene are SNHLY and FYNNEI. Here the CDR3 reads CASTAGGHEQYF. In nucleotides, the CDR3 is TGTGCCAGCACGGCGGGAGGCCACGAGCAGTACTTC.

V is TRBV7-8 and J is TRBJ2-7; 7 bases agree with TRBD1. In germline, CDR1 is SGHVS, CDR2 FQNEAQ. The CDR3 runs 13 residues. J gave up 2 bases and V 4 bases, and 2 bases lay outside the gene matches. This CDR3 reads CASSWDRAYEQYF. CDR3 bases: TGTGCCAGCAGCTGGGACAGAGCCTACGAGCAGTACTTC. The whole variable domain, filled in from reference TRBV7-8 and TRBJ2-7, reads GAGVSQSPRYKVAKRGQDVALRCDPISGHVSLFWYQQALGQGPEFLTYFQNEAQLDKSGLPSDRFFAERPEGSVSTLKIQRTQQEDSAVYLCASSWDRAYEQYFGPGTRLTVT.

The chain carries TRBV7-3 and TRBJ1-1; possibly TRBD1 for D (5 bases). This CDR3 is 13 amino acids long. The ends were cut back, 5 bases at V and 3 bases at J, with 10 bases in the middle. Germline-derived CDR1 and CDR2 are SGHTA and FQGTGA. This CDR3 reads CASSRTGDTEAFF. The CDR3 DNA sequence: TGTGCCAGCAGCCGGACGGGGGACACTGAAGCTTTCTTT.

The chain combines TRBV27 with TRBJ2-7; D is perhaps TRBD2 (5 bases). The V end lost 3 bases, the J end lost 2 bases, and 8 bases lay between the germline ends. This CDR3 is built from 13 residues. Per germline, CDR1 MNHEY and CDR2 SMNVEV (reference sequence). The CDR3: CASSLSSAYEQYF. CDR3 nucleotide sequence: TGTGCCAGCAGTTTGAGTAGCGCCTACGAGCAGTACTTC.

The count of this clone is one. J is TRBJ1-2 and V is TRBV2; D is undetermined. The CDR3 length is 12 residues. CDR1 is SNHLY, CDR2 FYNNEI, per germline. V was clipped by 6 bases and J by 13 bases, with 18 bases between them. The CDR3 nucleotides are TGTGCCAGCAGCCACGAGGTGAGAGTTGGCACCTTC. Protein: CASSHEVRVGTF.

The V call is TRBV5-1, the J call TRBJ2-1; 8 nucleotides align to TRBD2. V shed 2 bases and J 4 bases; nucleotides not matched to a gene: 8. CDR1 and CDR2 from the germline V gene are SGHRS and YFSETQ. This CDR3 has 16 residues. The CDR3 sequence: CASSLTAGAGYNEQFF. The CDR3 DNA reads as TGCGCCAGCAGCTTAACAGCGGGGGCCGGGTACAATGAGCAGTTCTTC.

The J gene is TRBJ2-2, the V gene TRBV28; a weak D match, TRBD1 (6 bases). Germline V CDR1 and CDR2: MDHEN, SYDVKM. V was clipped by 4 bases and J by 7 bases, with 10 bases between them. The CDR3 is 13 residues long. The CDR3 spells CASSSGVDGELFF. The CDR3 DNA follows: TGTGCCAGCAGTTCAGGGGTCGACGGGGAGCTGTTTTTT.

The genes are TRBV18 and TRBJ1-4, with D tentatively TRBD1 (6 bases). The V end was cut by 4 bases, the J end by 8 bases, with 14 bases between. Per the germline V gene, CDR1 is KGHSH and CDR2 is LQKENI. This CDR3 has 14 amino acids. CDR3 nucleotide sequence: TGTGCCAGCTCACTGGACAGTTTGATGGAAAAACTGTTTTTT. Its translation: CASSLDSLMEKLFF.

J is TRBJ1-6 and V is TRBV30; the match to TRBD1 covers 7 bases. CDR3 length equals 18 residues. V was pared by 0 bases and J by 1 base, with 9 bases of the junction left unmatched. CDR1 and CDR2 from the germline V gene are GTSNPN and SVGIG (reference sequence). The CDR3 region is CAWSVLLTGKSYNSPLHF. CDR3 DNA: TGTGCCTGGAGTGTACTTTTGACAGGGAAATCCTATAATTCACCCCTCCACTTT. Together with reference TRBV30 and TRBJ1-6, the CDR3 gives the full variable domain: SQTIHQWPATLVQPVGSPLSLECTVEGTSNPNLYWYRQAAGRGLQLLFYSVGIGQISSEVPQNLSASRPQDRQFILSSKKLLLSDSGFYLCAWSVLLTGKSYNSPLHFGNGTRLTVT.

J is TRBJ2-7 and V is TRBV3-1 (or the pseudogene TRBV3-2); 7 nucleotides agree with TRBD2. The CDR3 totals 13 residues. Germline V gives CDR1 LGHDT, CDR2 YNNKEL (reference sequence). After removal of 1 base from V and 6 bases from J, the junction contained 3 bases not matched to a gene. The CDR3 nucleotides are TGTGCCAGCAGCCAAGTGACGGGGGGCGAGCAGTACTTC. Encoded protein: CASSQVTGGEQYF.

The V call is TRBV19, the J call TRBJ1-5, with 7 bases matching TRBD1. This CDR3 spans 13 amino acids. Germline V gives CDR1 LNHDA, CDR2 SQIVND (reference sequence). J lost 2 bases, V lost 6 bases, and 1 base had no gene match. The CDR3 coding sequence is TGTGCCAGTAGAGGACAGGGCAATCAGCCCCAGCATTTT. Amino acid sequence: CASRGQGNQPQHF.

The chain carries TRBV11-3 and TRBJ2-2; D might be TRBD2 (6 bases). Germline V CDR1 and CDR2: SGHNT, YENEEA. CDR3 length: 15 residues. V lost 5 bases and J 2 bases, leaving 12 bases between the germline ends. The CDR3 DNA is TGTGCCAGCAGCCTCGGGACTTCCAACACCGGGGAGCTGTTTTTT. Translation gives CASSLGTSNTGELFF.

CDR3: CASSQTREGRYEQFF. CDR3 DNA sequence: TGTGCCAGCAGCCAAACGCGGGAGGGCCGCTATGAGCAGTTCTTC. The rearrangement joins TRBV3-1 (or the pseudogene TRBV3-2) to TRBJ2-1; 9 nucleotides agree with TRBD2. The V segment lost 2 bases and the J segment 8 bases; nucleotides outside the gene matches: 7. The CDR3 length is 15 residues. The germline V gene encodes CDR1 LGHDT and CDR2 YNNKEL (reference sequence).

The V gene is TRBV3-1 (or the pseudogene TRBV3-2), the J gene TRBJ1-3; D call uncertain. Germline CDR1 reads LGHDT; CDR2 reads YNNKEL (reference sequence). The V and J ends lost 4 bases and 3 bases respectively, with 7 bases between them. CDR3 length equals 13 residues. The CDR3 DNA reads as TGTGCCAGCAGCCTGACGGGTGGAAACACCATATATTTT. As protein: CASSLTGGNTIYF.

The V and J genes are TRBV11-3 and TRBJ1-1; 8 bases align to TRBD1. The CDR3 runs 15 residues. In germline, CDR1 is SGHNT, CDR2 YENEEA. The junction had 10 bases not matched to a gene; V was cut back by 5 bases and J by 5 bases. The CDR3: CASSPRTGPRTEAFF. CDR3 DNA: TGTGCCAGCAGCCCCCGGACAGGGCCGAGGACTGAAGCTTTCTTT.

The chain combines TRBV10-3 with TRBJ2-1, with 14 bases matching TRBD2. This CDR3 is 15 amino acids long. Germline values: CDR1 ENHRY, CDR2 SYGVKD. Germline trimming cut 7 bases from V and 7 bases from J; bases unmatched to any gene: 6. The CDR3 reads CAIKGTSGRGNEQFF. As DNA, the CDR3 is TGTGCCATCAAAGGGACTAGCGGGAGAGGGAATGAGCAGTTCTTC.

This clone was seen once. This CDR3 is CASSFPGQGANEKLFF. CDR3 in DNA: TGCGCCAGCAGCTTCCCGGGACAGGGAGCTAATGAAAAACTGTTTTTT. This chain connects TRBV4-1 to TRBJ1-4; 9 bases line up with TRBD1. This CDR3 is built from 16 residues. Germline CDR1 and CDR2: MGHRA and YSYEKL. Losses at the gene ends were 5 bases for V and 3 bases for J; bases not matched to a gene: 7.

The chain joins TRBV29-1 to TRBJ2-3; TRBD2 might be the D (6 bases). The V gene's germline CDR1 is SQVTM and CDR2 ANQGSEA. The CDR3 runs to 14 residues. Trimming removed 4 bases from V and 0 bases from J, with 11 bases in between. The CDR3 is CSVGGSGSTDTQYF. The CDR3 bases are TGCAGCGTTGGGGGTAGCGGAAGCACAGATACGCAGTATTTT.

The gene calls are TRBV11-2 and TRBJ1-6; D may be TRBD1 (5 bases). The germline gives CDR1 SGHAT, CDR2 FQNNGV. CDR3 length equals 18 residues. The V end lost 1 base, the J end lost 5 bases, and 18 bases lay between the germline ends. For the CDR3, the DNA is TGTGCCAGCAGCTTAGGAGGATGGGGCCCTCGAAATAATTCACCCCTCCACTTT. Translated, it gives CASSLGGWGPRNNSPLHF.

This clone appeared once. The chain is built from TRBV29-1 and TRBJ2-2; D call uncertain. Trimming stripped 3 bases from V and 3 bases from J, with 5 bases between. The CDR3 sequence is 12 residues long. Germline lookup yields CDR1 SQVTM and CDR2 ANQGSEA. In DNA form, the CDR3 reads TGCAGCGTTGACTTTCACACCGGGGAGCTGTTTTTT. This gives the protein CSVDFHTGELFF.

This rearrangement joins TRBV6-1 to TRBJ2-2, with 8 positions matching TRBD2. The CDR3 spans 17 residues. The germline gives CDR1 MNHNS, CDR2 SASEGT. J lost 4 bases, V lost 1 base, and 8 bases had no gene match. CDR3 loop: CASSEGRGGAGTGELFF. Written as DNA, the CDR3 is TGTGCCAGCAGTGAAGGTCGGGGGGGGGCTGGCACCGGGGAGCTGTTTTTT.